Below are 9 T cell receptor beta chains sequenced from a single sample in a study of T cells in Graves' hyperthyroidism and ophthalmopathy. Amplification yielded TCR beta CDR3 regions, with RNA transcripts as the source. HTBI primers were used for first-round RT-PCR of the TCR CDR3. TCRdb used MiXCR to reprocess the multiplex PCR reads, holding one entry per CDR3 protein. The data hold hundreds of thousands of distinct CDR3 sequences, with roughly 15% observed a single time. The sample taken for sequencing was blood. Receptor source: a woman between 45 and 65 years old with Graves' ophthalmopathy.

This chain uses TRBV9 with TRBJ1-6, with a tentative D call TRBD1 (6 bases). Germline V gives CDR1 SGDLS, CDR2 YYNGEE. V was clipped by 3 bases and J by 2 bases, with 12 bases between them. The CDR3 runs 16 residues. CDR3 nucleotides: TGTGCCAGCAGCGAAACCGGGGGCGCCTATAATTCACCCCTCCACTTT. Protein product: CASSETGGAYNSPLHF.

This clonotype was detected ten times or more. The V and J genes are TRBV5-5 and TRBJ2-5, with TRBD2 identical over 12 bases. Trimming removed 0 bases from V and 1 base from J; junction bases left unmatched: 7. CDR1 and CDR2 from the germline V gene are SGHKS and YYEKEE (reference sequence). The CDR3 is 18 residues long. CDR3: CASSLGSGTSGLQETQYF. Written as DNA, the CDR3 is TGTGCCAGCAGCTTGGGTAGCGGGACTAGCGGGCTCCAAGAGACCCAGTACTTC.

This clonotype was seen repeatedly, ten times or more. V gene TRBV5-1 combines with J gene TRBJ2-7; D perhaps matches TRBD2 (7 bases). V was clipped by 4 bases and J by 4 bases, with 21 bases between them. Germline V gene sequence: CDR1 SGHRS, CDR2 YFSETQ. CDR3 length: 16 amino acids. CDR3 DNA sequence: TGCGCCAGCAGCCTAGGTACGGGGGGCACCGGTTACGAGCAGTACTTC. It encodes CASSLGTGGTGYEQYF. Complete variable domain (other parts from reference TRBV5-1 and TRBJ2-7): KAGVTQTPRYLIKTRGQQVTLSCSPISGHRSVSWYQQTPGQGLQFLFEYFSETQRNKGNFPGRFSGRQFSNSRSEMNVSTLELGDSALYLCASSLGTGGTGYEQYFGPGTRLTVT.

This clonotype came up a few times. The chain joins TRBV20-1 to TRBJ2-7; 10 nucleotides align to TRBD2. Trimming took 3 bases from V and 6 from J; bases not matched to a gene: 11. The V gene's germline CDR1 is DFQATT and CDR2 SNEGSKA (reference sequence). The CDR3 contains 15 residues. The CDR3 coding sequence is TGCAGTGCTAGTCGAATCTCTAGCGGGAGTGGCGAGCAGTACTTC. Translated: CSASRISSGSGEQYF.

The chain combines TRBV4-1 with TRBJ2-6; D not certain. CDR1 and CDR2 from the germline V gene are MGHRA and YSYEKL. V lost 1 base, J lost 0 bases, and 10 bases lay in between. The length of the CDR3 is 17 residues. CDR3 sequence reads: CASSQVSRSSGANVLTF. The CDR3 DNA is TGCGCCAGCAGCCAAGTTAGTCGGAGCTCTGGGGCCAACGTCCTGACTTTC.

The chain has TRBV6-2 or TRBV6-3 and TRBJ1-1; 9 bases are shared with TRBD1. The CDR3 is made up of 15 amino acids. With 5 bases clipped from V and 5 bases from J, the junction kept 9 bases outside the gene matches. CDR1 and CDR2 (germline): MNHEY, SVGEGT. The CDR3 region is CASSESGQGTTEAFF. Written as DNA, the CDR3 is TGTGCCAGCAGTGAGTCGGGACAGGGCACAACTGAAGCTTTCTTT.

This clonotype was recorded a few times. This chain links TRBV20-1 with TRBJ1-5; 10 bases are a match to TRBD1. The V gene's germline CDR1 is DFQATT and CDR2 SNEGSKA (reference sequence). Germline trimming cut 6 bases from V and 5 bases from J; bases unmatched to any gene: 19. The CDR3 has 18 amino acids. In DNA form, the CDR3 reads TGCAGTGCAACCAGAAAGGACAGGGGGGAAGTTGAAGATCAGCCCCAGCATTTT. Its protein product is CSATRKDRGEVEDQPQHF.

This clonotype has a handful of counts. The chain recombines TRBV20-1 with TRBJ2-6; TRBD1 aligns across 10 bases. The CDR3 sequence is 17 residues long. Trimming cost V 6 bases and J 1 base; bases outside gene matches: 9. Germline lookup yields CDR1 DFQATT and CDR2 SNEGSKA (reference sequence). CDR3 protein: CSASDRGRGSGANVLTF. The CDR3 DNA sequence: TGCAGTGCAAGCGACAGGGGGCGGGGGTCTGGGGCCAACGTCCTGACTTTC.

This clonotype came up many times. The chain uses TRBV5-6 and TRBJ2-3; D is undetermined. The ends were cut back, 0 bases at V and 2 bases at J, with 7 bases in the middle. Germline CDR1 is SGHDT and CDR2 is YYEEEE. CDR3 size: 14 residues. The CDR3 DNA reads as TGTGCCAGCAGCTTGGTCCAGCCCACAGATACGCAGTATTTT. Translated, it gives CASSLVQPTDTQYF.